Each of the 15 T cell receptor beta chains below was sequenced from the same sample in a study of cytotoxic CD8 clonotypes in ibrutinib-treated CLL. Clones were sequenced by immunoSEQ multiplex PCR, and TCRdb holds only the in-frame ones, with some missing. The sample yields some 140,000 clones, 91% seen once. Sequenced material: PBMCs, taken after 12 months of ibrutinib treatment. These receptors came from a human donor with chronic lymphocytic leukemia.

The V and J genes are TRBV7-9 and TRBJ1-2; D is perhaps TRBD1 (6 bases). The CDR3 contains 15 residues. Looked up from germline, CDR1 is SEHNR and CDR2 is FQNEAQ (reference sequence). The germline V and J ends were trimmed by 8 bases and 6 bases, with 22 bases remaining between them. The CDR3 sequence: CASGTGARGEDGYTF. The CDR3 DNA follows: TGTGCCAGCGGCACCGGGGCCAGGGGAGAGGATGGCTACACCTTC.

The chain joins TRBV9 to TRBJ2-2; the D gene is possibly TRBD1 (6 bases). The CDR3 consists of 15 residues. Germline V gene sequence: CDR1 SGDLS, CDR2 YYNGEE. V was pared by 0 bases and J by 4 bases, with 10 bases between. The CDR3 nucleotides are TGTGCCAGCAGCGTAGAAGAAGGGGGCACCGGGGAGCTGTTTTTT. It yields the protein CASSVEEGGTGELFF.

The chain employs TRBV9 and TRBJ2-1; weak D call: TRBD1 (5 bases). CDR3 length: 14 residues. Germline CDR1 SGDLS, CDR2 YYNGEE. Trimming shortened V by 0 bases and J by 9 bases, and 13 bases separated the two germline ends. CDR3 coding DNA: TGTGCCAGCAGCGTAGCTGACAGCCCTCGTGAGCAGTTCTTC. It is translated as CASSVADSPREQFF.

The chain couples TRBV6-5 to TRBJ2-7; D might be TRBD1 (5 bases). The CDR3 is made up of 14 amino acids. V was trimmed by 2 bases and J by 0 bases, leaving 8 bases between them. Germline CDR1 MNHEY, CDR2 SVGAGI. The CDR3 spells CASSYDSVSYEQYF. The CDR3 DNA sequence: TGTGCCAGCAGTTACGACAGCGTCTCCTACGAGCAGTACTTC.

The chain couples TRBV5-8 to TRBJ1-2; 8 bases are shared with TRBD1. V lost 1 base to trimming and J lost 2 bases; unmatched junction nucleotides: 10. The CDR3 is made up of 17 amino acids. Germline V gene lookup returns CDR1 SGHTS and CDR2 YDEGEE. The CDR3 region is CASSLRLETGDNYGYTF. DNA for the CDR3: TGTGCCAGCAGCTTGCGCCTCGAGACAGGGGACAACTATGGCTACACCTTC.

The V and J genes are TRBV2 and TRBJ2-7; weak D call: TRBD1 (6 bases). The CDR3 is made up of 15 amino acids. The V end lost 8 bases, the J end lost 2 bases, and 19 bases lay between the germline ends. Germline CDR1 reads SNHLY; CDR2 reads FYNNEI. The CDR3: CASRQGQSLTYEQYF. CDR3 bases: TGTGCCAGCCGGCAGGGGCAATCACTAACCTACGAGCAGTACTTC.

The V and J genes are TRBV7-9 and TRBJ2-5; unclear D gene. V lost 1 base and J lost 1, with 7 bases in between. Germline CDR1 and CDR2: SEHNR and FQNEAQ (reference sequence). This CDR3 region has 14 residues. CDR3 sequence: CASSLVGSQETQYF. Here the CDR3 DNA reads TGTGCCAGCAGCTTAGTGGGCTCCCAAGAGACCCAGTACTTC.

V is TRBV5-4 and J is TRBJ2-2; 10 nucleotides line up with TRBD1. Trimming cost V 1 base and J 6 bases; bases outside gene matches: 6. The germline V gene encodes CDR1 SGHNT and CDR2 YYREEE (reference sequence). The CDR3 consists of 16 residues. The CDR3 spells CASSLRGQGLPGELFF. DNA for the CDR3: TGTGCCAGCAGCTTGCGGGGACAGGGGTTACCCGGGGAGCTGTTTTTT.

CDR3 region: CASSLWSRSGNEQFF. DNA for the CDR3: TGTGCCAGCAGTTTGTGGTCAAGGTCGGGTAATGAGCAGTTCTTC. The V call is TRBV27, the J call TRBJ2-1; D is undetermined. Trimming shortened V by 3 bases and J by 7 bases, and 16 bases separated the two germline ends. From germline, CDR1 is MNHEY and CDR2 SMNVEV (reference sequence). The CDR3 loop spans 15 amino acids.

The chain recombines TRBV7-3 with TRBJ2-1; 7 bases are a match to TRBD2. This CDR3 is built from 18 residues. The junction had 12 bases not matched to a gene; V was cut back by 1 base and J by 3 bases. Germline V gene sequence: CDR1 SGHTA, CDR2 FQGTGA. The CDR3 protein is CASSLIAGASGYYNEQFF. DNA for the CDR3: TGTGCCAGCAGCTTAATTGCGGGCGCTAGCGGATACTACAATGAGCAGTTCTTC.

This clone was detected only a few times. The chain employs TRBV7-8 and TRBJ2-1, with TRBD2 as a possible D gene (6 bases). V lost 5 bases and J lost 0, with 14 bases in between. The CDR3 runs 16 residues. CDR1 is SGHVS and CDR2 is FQNEAQ in the germline V gene. CDR3 in DNA: TGTGCCAGCAGCCCCCGGGGACTCAGCTCCTACAATGAGCAGTTCTTC. Its protein product is CASSPRGLSSYNEQFF.

This clone was seen a few times. The chain links TRBV30 to TRBJ1-1; D gene uncertain. The length of the CDR3 is 11 residues. In germline, CDR1 is GTSNPN, CDR2 SVGIG (reference sequence). Trimming cost V 5 bases and J 5 bases, with 9 bases left between them. The CDR3, as DNA: TGTGCCTGGTCTCGTCGTACTGAAGCTTTCTTT. It specifies CAWSRRTEAFF.

V usage is TRBV5-5 and J usage is TRBJ1-5; tentative D call: TRBD1 (5 bases). Germline CDR1 and CDR2: SGHKS and YYEKEE (reference sequence). The length of the CDR3 is 16 residues. Trimming took 0 bases from V and 6 from J, leaving 16 bases between them. CDR3 amino acids: CASSLGPRVQGQPQHF. CDR3 DNA: TGTGCCAGCAGCTTGGGTCCCAGGGTTCAGGGTCAGCCCCAGCATTTT.

The CDR3 loop reads CASSVARTQDTQYF. The CDR3 bases are TGTGCCAGCAGCGTAGCTCGGACTCAAGATACGCAGTATTTT. This chain joins TRBV9 and TRBJ2-3; tentative D call: TRBD2 (5 bases). V was clipped by 0 bases and J by 5 bases, with 10 bases between them. CDR1 is SGDLS, CDR2 YYNGEE, per germline. The CDR3 sequence is 14 residues long. Combining the CDR3 with reference TRBV9 and TRBJ2-3 gives the whole variable domain DSGVTQTPKHLITATGQRVTLRCSPRSGDLSVYWYQQSLDQGLQFLIQYYNGEERAKGNILERFSAQQFPDLHSELNLSSLELGDSALYFCASSVARTQDTQYFGPGTRLTVL.

On this clone itself: The conserved phenylalanine or tryptophan normally closing the CDR3 is absent here, so this likely arose from a read error. The DNA is left out, because the CDR3 cannot be placed on it with certainty; the CDR3 is given as TCRdb lists it. The chain is built from TRBV5-1 and TRBJ2-7; TRBD2 reflects the table's D call only, with no check against the DNA. The CDR3 length equals 14 residues, ends included. Germline CDR1 is SGHRS and CDR2 is YFSETQ. The CDR3 here is CASSAGLAGVLLDI.